These 28 T cell receptor beta chains came from one sample sequenced in a study of Ad26.COV2.S vaccination and SARS-CoV-2 variants. This table comes from immunoSEQ multiplex PCR, and its TCRdb copy is limited to in-frame clones, with some not included. In the table there are some 500,000 clones, roughly nine tenths of which are singletons. The treatment: some 20 received Ad26.COV2.S at low or high dose, single or two shots; several received placebo; per-sample allocation not given. The study sampled participants on day 63 after the first vaccine or placebo injection. The sequencing here drew on peripheral blood, taken in a trial of Ad26.COV2.S vaccine versus placebo. Receptor source: a person between 18 and 59 years old who received the Ad26.COV2.S COVID-19 vaccine or a placebo.

The CDR3 loop reads CSASFLAGNQPQHF. The CDR3 DNA reads as TGCAGTGCTAGTTTCCTGGCAGGCAATCAGCCCCAGCATTTT. V gene TRBV20-1 combines with J gene TRBJ1-5; D remains unclear. From germline, CDR1 is DFQATT and CDR2 SNEGSKA (reference sequence). V shed 3 bases and J shed 2 bases, with 11 bases lying between them. The CDR3 is 14 residues long.

The J gene is TRBJ2-3, the V gene TRBV7-2; a possible D gene is TRBD1 (7 bases). Per germline, CDR1 SGHTA and CDR2 FQGNSA. The CDR3 consists of 15 residues. The V gene lost 3 bases and the J gene lost 2 bases, with 12 bases spanning the gap. CDR3 in amino acids: CASSFQGGNTDTQYF. The CDR3 nucleotides are TGTGCCAGCAGCTTCCAGGGGGGAAACACAGATACGCAGTATTTT.

Note on this clone: An end of the junction differs from the germline gene, which may be a read error. The chain joins TRBV5-1 to TRBJ2-3; unclear D gene. CDR3 length: 14 residues. The germline V gene encodes CDR1 SGHRS and CDR2 YFSETQ. CDR3 residues: CATSRAKDTDTQYF. CDR3 DNA sequence: TGCGCCACCAGCCGGGCGAAAGACACAGATACGCAGTATTTT.

The CDR3 coding sequence is TGCGCCAGCAGCCCTGCTCCCGGGGCAGATACGCAGTATTTT. Its translation is CASSPAPGADTQYF. This chain uses TRBV5-1 with TRBJ2-3; TRBD2 is a possible D gene (5 bases). Trimming left V 4 bases short and J 4 bases short, with 13 bases between. CDR1 and CDR2 from the germline V gene are SGHRS and YFSETQ. This CDR3 contains 14 residues. Full variable domain (missing parts from reference TRBV5-1 and TRBJ2-3): KAGVTQTPRYLIKTRGQQVTLSCSPISGHRSVSWYQQTPGQGLQFLFEYFSETQRNKGNFPGRFSGRQFSNSRSEMNVSTLELGDSALYLCASSPAPGADTQYFGPGTRLTVL.

The gene calls are TRBV19 and TRBJ1-6; D not certain. Germline V gives CDR1 LNHDA, CDR2 SQIVND (reference sequence). The CDR3 length is 16 residues. The germline V and J ends were trimmed by 2 bases and 5 bases, with 13 bases remaining between them. CDR3 protein: CASSISGVMNNSPLHF. The CDR3 DNA is TGTGCCAGTAGTATAAGTGGGGTAATGAATAATTCACCCCTCCACTTT. Full variable domain (missing parts from reference TRBV19 and TRBJ1-6): DGGITQSPKYLFRKEGQNVTLSCEQNLNHDAMYWYRQDPGQGLRLIYYSQIVNDFQKGDIAEGYSVSREKKESFPLTVTSAQKNPTAFYLCASSISGVMNNSPLHFGNGTRLTVT.

For this clone: The sample has other DNA sequences that encode this CDR3 too. The J gene is TRBJ2-2, the V gene TRBV7-3; D not resolved. Trimming pared 1 base from V and 0 bases from J, leaving 6 bases between. There are 15 residues in the CDR3. Germline values: CDR1 SGHTA, CDR2 FQGTGA. The CDR3 spells CASSLSLANTGELFF. In DNA form, the CDR3 reads TGTGCCAGCAGCTTAAGCTTAGCGAACACCGGGGAGCTGTTTTTT.

This chain joins TRBV2 and TRBJ2-7; weak D call: TRBD2 (5 bases). Germline CDR1 and CDR2: SNHLY and FYNNEI. The CDR3 is made up of 14 amino acids. Trimming stripped 11 bases from V and 2 bases from J, with 19 bases between. The CDR3 protein is CASRLEATTYEQYF. For the CDR3, the DNA is TGTGCCTCACGACTGGAGGCCACTACCTACGAGCAGTACTTC.

The genes are TRBV19 and TRBJ2-1; 7 bases agree with TRBD2. The V gene's germline CDR1 is LNHDA and CDR2 SQIVND (reference sequence). The V segment lost 3 bases and the J segment 7 bases; nucleotides outside the gene matches: 12. The CDR3 contains 16 residues. This CDR3 is CASSMARGGARNEQFF. The CDR3, as DNA: TGTGCCAGTAGTATGGCCCGGGGAGGGGCTCGGAATGAGCAGTTCTTC. Combining the CDR3 with reference TRBV19 and TRBJ2-1 gives the whole variable domain DGGITQSPKYLFRKEGQNVTLSCEQNLNHDAMYWYRQDPGQGLRLIYYSQIVNDFQKGDIAEGYSVSREKKESFPLTVTSAQKNPTAFYLCASSMARGGARNEQFFGPGTRLTVL.

The V and J genes are TRBV2 and TRBJ1-2, with D unclear. V was cut by 1 base and J by 0 bases, with 6 bases left in between. The CDR3 has 14 residues. Germline values: CDR1 SNHLY, CDR2 FYNNEI. The CDR3 here is CASSEDSTNYGYTF. In DNA, the CDR3 is TGTGCCAGCAGTGAAGACAGTACTAACTATGGCTACACCTTC.

V and J are TRBV27 and TRBJ2-2, with TRBD1 identical over 9 bases. V was pared by 7 bases and J by 2 bases, with 5 bases of the junction left unmatched. The CDR3 contains 15 residues. Germline CDR1 MNHEY, CDR2 SMNVEV (reference sequence). The CDR3 sequence is CASKGDRDNTGELFF. In DNA form, the CDR3 reads TGTGCCAGCAAAGGGGACAGGGATAACACCGGGGAGCTGTTTTTT.

This CDR3 is CASSSYPRQGARRYYGYTF. The CDR3 nucleotides read TGTGCCAGCAGCTCATACCCCCGGCAGGGCGCCAGACGTTACTATGGCTACACCTTC. V usage is TRBV7-6 and J usage is TRBJ1-2; D perhaps matches TRBD1 (5 bases). The germline V gene has CDR1 SGHVS and CDR2 FNYEAQ. V lost 4 bases and J 3 bases, leaving 27 bases between the germline ends. The CDR3 sequence is 19 residues long.

V is TRBV6-5 and J is TRBJ2-1; 9 nucleotides line up with TRBD2. The CDR3 runs to 14 residues. The trim removed 9 bases at V and 4 bases at J, leaving 7 bases unmatched. Germline V lookup: CDR1 MNHEY, CDR2 SVGAGI. The CDR3 nucleotides are TGTGCCAGTACGCGGGGGGGAATTTACAATGAGCAGTTCTTC. Its protein is CASTRGGIYNEQFF.

This rearrangement joins TRBV5-6 to TRBJ1-2; no clear D. Deletions cut 4 bases from V and 0 bases from J, with 19 bases between. The CDR3 runs 17 residues. Germline values: CDR1 SGHDT, CDR2 YYEEEE. Here the CDR3 DNA reads TGTGCCAGCAGCGCAAAAAGACGGGGAGCCGCTAACTATGGCTACACCTTC. Translation: CASSAKRRGAANYGYTF.

The J gene is TRBJ2-3, the V gene TRBV2; D is perhaps TRBD1 (5 bases). The CDR3 runs 15 residues. CDR1 and CDR2 from the germline V gene are SNHLY and FYNNEI. The V gene lost 8 bases and the J gene lost 4 bases, with 19 bases spanning the gap. In DNA, the CDR3 is TGTGCCAGCTATAGTCTACAGGAACGCGCAGATACGCAGTATTTT. Its translation is CASYSLQERADTQYF.

The chain couples TRBV18 to TRBJ2-7, with TRBD2 as a possible D gene (5 bases). Trimming left V 3 bases short and J 3 bases short, with 15 bases between. This CDR3 has 15 amino acids. CDR1 is KGHSH and CDR2 is LQKENI in the germline V gene. The CDR3 DNA follows: TGTGCCAGCTCACCTACTAGAAGGGCAAACTACGAGCAGTACGTC. As protein: CASSPTRRANYEQYV.

The chain couples TRBV6-2 or TRBV6-3 to TRBJ1-5, with 7 bases that match TRBD1. The CDR3 extends over 14 amino acids. V dropped 4 bases and J dropped 1; count of bases not matched to a gene: 1. CDR1 is MNHEY, CDR2 SVGEGT, per germline. The CDR3 DNA reads as TGTGCCAGCAGTTGGGACAGAAGCAATCAGCCCCAGCATTTT. Its translation is CASSWDRSNQPQHF.

This clone has only a few counts. The J gene is TRBJ1-1, the V gene TRBV3-1 (or the pseudogene TRBV3-2); D is undetermined. Germline V lookup: CDR1 LGHDT, CDR2 YNNKEL (reference sequence). The CDR3 covers 13 residues. The ends were cut back, 2 bases at V and 8 bases at J, with 12 bases in the middle. The CDR3 region has the DNA TGTGCCAGCAGCCAAATAAGTGGGGTAGAAGCTTTCTTT. Its protein product is CASSQISGVEAFF.

The V gene is TRBV18, the J gene TRBJ2-7; D is unresolved. CDR3 length: 13 amino acids. V shed 3 bases and J shed 7 bases, with 13 bases lying between them. The germline CDR1 and CDR2 sequences are KGHSH and LQKENI. DNA for the CDR3: TGTGCCAGCTCACCGGGGTGGGATGAAGAGCAGTACTTC. Translated, it gives CASSPGWDEEQYF.

The chain uses TRBV15 and TRBJ2-1; the D is unclear. The CDR3 is made up of 14 amino acids. V lost 0 bases and J lost 2, with 5 bases in between. The germline gives CDR1 LNHNV, CDR2 YYDKDF (reference sequence). CDR3 bases: TGTGCCACCAGCAGAGATCCTACCTACAATGAGCAGTTCTTC. Translation: CATSRDPTYNEQFF.

The CDR3 DNA sequence: TGTGCCAGCAGCCTGGACGGGGCCTCCGACTATGGCTACACCTTC. It specifies CASSLDGASDYGYTF. This chain connects TRBV7-3 to TRBJ1-2, with a possible D match to TRBD1 (5 bases). With 5 bases removed from V and 3 bases from J, the gap between germline ends came to 16 bases. The CDR3 totals 15 residues. Germline assignment: CDR1 SGHTA and CDR2 FQGTGA. Filled out from reference TRBV7-3 and TRBJ1-2, the complete variable domain reads GAGVSQTPSNKVTEKGKYVELRCDPISGHTALYWYRQSLGQGPEFLIYFQGTGAADDSGLPNDRFFAVRPEGSVSTLKIQRTERGDSAVYLCASSLDGASDYGYTFGSGTRLTVV.

The sample holds a few counts of this clone. Other DNA sequences in this sample translate to the same CDR3. The chain joins TRBV12-3 or TRBV12-4 to TRBJ2-5; D is ambiguous. V lost 1 base, J lost 4 bases, and 1 base lay in between. The CDR3 runs to 11 residues. The CDR3 DNA reads as TGTGCCAGCAGTTTAGGAGAGACCCAGTACTTC. The encoded protein is CASSLGETQYF.

The V gene is TRBV28, the J gene TRBJ2-7, with D possibly matching TRBD1 (6 bases). Trimming took off 6 bases at V and 1 base at J, with 13 bases between the two ends. There are 14 residues in the CDR3. Germline V gives CDR1 MDHEN, CDR2 SYDVKM. The CDR3 bases are TGTGCCAGCAGCCACAGGGTTCCTTCCTACGAGCAGTACTTC. Residues: CASSHRVPSYEQYF.

This chain links TRBV30 with TRBJ1-4; the D is unclear. Germline V gene sequence: CDR1 GTSNPN, CDR2 SVGIG (reference sequence). CDR3 length: 15 amino acids. V was clipped by 3 bases and J by 2 bases, with 13 bases between them. The CDR3 protein is CAWRARDATNEKLFF. CDR3 in DNA: TGTGCCTGGAGGGCCCGGGATGCGACTAATGAAAAACTGTTTTTT.

The CDR3 bases are TGTGCCATCAGTGGAGGGAACTATGGCTACACCTTC. Protein product: CAISGGNYGYTF. The V call is TRBV10-3, the J call TRBJ1-2; no reliable D call. Trimming stripped 4 bases from V and 2 bases from J, with 5 bases between. CDR1 ENHRY and CDR2 SYGVKD come from the germline V gene. The CDR3 sequence is 12 residues long.

This rearrangement joins TRBV18 to TRBJ1-2; D is ambiguous. The CDR3 is 13 amino acids. Germline CDR1 and CDR2: KGHSH and LQKENI. V was shortened by 1 base and J by 7 bases, with 10 bases between the two germline ends. CDR3 in DNA: TGTGCCAGCTCACCACAGGAAGTCAGTGGCTACACCTTC. Encoded protein: CASSPQEVSGYTF.

This clone was seen once. The rearrangement links TRBV4-1 to TRBJ2-1; D gene ambiguous. CDR1 is MGHRA and CDR2 is YSYEKL in the germline V gene. With 3 bases removed from V and 6 bases from J, the gap between germline ends came to 12 bases. There are 14 residues in the CDR3. The CDR3 DNA sequence: TGCGCCAGCAGCCAGCTCTATTTGGGCAATGAGCAGTTCTTC. Encoded protein: CASSQLYLGNEQFF.

The chain links TRBV5-6 to TRBJ1-5; D not resolved. Trimming cost V 2 bases and J 0 bases, with 0 bases left between them. The CDR3 runs to 12 residues. Germline V lookup: CDR1 SGHDT, CDR2 YYEEEE. The CDR3 loop is CASSFSNQPQHF. In DNA, the CDR3 is TGTGCCAGCAGCTTTAGCAATCAGCCCCAGCATTTT.

This clone showed up just a few times. The V and J genes are TRBV5-1 and TRBJ2-7; a weak D match, TRBD2 (5 bases). CDR3 length: 13 residues. Deletions cut 0 bases from V and 6 bases from J, with 10 bases between. The V gene's germline CDR1 is SGHRS and CDR2 YFSETQ. The CDR3 sequence is CASSLDRGFEQYF. For the CDR3, the DNA is TGCGCCAGCAGCTTGGATCGAGGGTTCGAGCAGTACTTC.